One and the same sample provided the 32 T cell receptor beta chains below, sequenced in a study of identical twins. TCRdb itself ran the 5' RACE reads through MiXCR, one entry per CDR3 protein. The sample consists of around 450,000 distinct CDR3 sequences, 11% to 15% of them appearing once. This sample also appeared in a second study, on yellow fever vaccine responses in identical twins.

Sequenced input: CD4+ T cells sorted from blood. The receptors shown here come from a young woman in good health.

In its sample, this clonotype was seen a few times. The chain joins TRBV6-2 or TRBV6-3 to TRBJ2-7; a possible D gene is TRBD1 (6 bases). This CDR3 is 14 amino acids long. Germline V gene sequence: CDR1 MNHEY, CDR2 SVGEGT. V shed 2 bases and J shed 4 bases, with 12 bases lying between them. CDR3 in DNA: TGTGCCAGCAGTTACCGAGGGACATTTTACGAGCAGTACTTC. Protein sequence: CASSYRGTFYEQYF.

The gene calls are TRBV13 and TRBJ2-4; 9 bases align to TRBD1. Germline loops: CDR1 PRHDT, CDR2 FYEKMQ (reference sequence). This CDR3 region has 17 residues. The V gene end was trimmed by 5 bases and the J gene end by 4 bases; junction bases not matched to a gene: 12. The CDR3 is CASSLWTGQGSKNIQYF. The CDR3 nucleotides are TGTGCCAGCAGCCTCTGGACGGGACAGGGTAGTAAAAACATTCAGTACTTC.

The chain has TRBV5-6 and TRBJ2-7; TRBD1 is a possible D gene (6 bases). The CDR3 has 13 amino acids. CDR1 is SGHDT and CDR2 is YYEEEE in the germline V gene. V lost 5 bases and J lost 5, with 14 bases in between. This CDR3 is CASSLTPGDEQYF. In DNA, the CDR3 is TGTGCCAGCAGTCTCACACCAGGGGACGAGCAGTACTTC.

The sample holds many counts of this clonotype. This chain links TRBV24-1 with TRBJ2-1; no reliable D call. The V and J ends lost 3 bases and 6 bases respectively, with 2 bases between them. Germline V gives CDR1 KGHDR, CDR2 SFDVKD. The CDR3 extends over 11 amino acids. The CDR3 loop is CATSDSNEQFF. CDR3 DNA sequence: TGTGCCACCAGTGATAGCAATGAGCAGTTCTTC.

The chain joins TRBV12-3 or TRBV12-4 to TRBJ1-1; 10 nucleotides match TRBD1. Trimming at V came to 4 bases and at J to 12 bases, leaving 2 bases not matched to a gene. The CDR3 length is 11 residues. Here the CDR3 DNA reads TGTGCCAGCAGTTGGGACAGGGGTACTTTCTTT. This encodes CASSWDRGTFF.

The V and J genes are TRBV11-2 and TRBJ2-1; 12 bases agree with TRBD2. Looked up from germline, CDR1 is SGHAT and CDR2 is FQNNGV. V dropped 4 bases and J dropped 8; count of bases not matched to a gene: 6. This CDR3 has 15 amino acids. The CDR3 region has the DNA TGTGCCAGCAGCTGGTCTAGCGGGGGGGCTGATGAGCAGTTCTTC. It specifies CASSWSSGGADEQFF.

The chain links TRBV4-1 to TRBJ2-5; 7 bases fit TRBD2. The V and J ends lost 0 bases and 0 bases, in that order; junction bases with no gene match: 4. Germline assignment: CDR1 MGHRA and CDR2 YSYEKL. CDR3 length: 16 amino acids. As DNA, the CDR3 is TGCGCCAGCAGCCAAGATTGGGGGGGGTACCAAGAGACCCAGTACTTC. It specifies CASSQDWGGYQETQYF.

The chain recombines TRBV20-1 with TRBJ2-3, with D perhaps matching TRBD2 (6 bases). Per the germline V gene, CDR1 is DFQATT and CDR2 is SNEGSKA (reference sequence). CDR3 length: 14 residues. V shed 1 base and J shed 4 bases, with 12 bases lying between them. CDR3 sequence: CSARATSFSDTQYF. The CDR3, as DNA: TGCAGTGCTAGAGCCACTAGCTTTTCAGATACGCAGTATTTT.

This clonotype came up a few times. The rearrangement uses TRBV2 and TRBJ2-7; weak D call: TRBD1 (7 bases). Between the trimmed V and J ends, which lost 3 bases and 6 bases, there was a span of 15 bases. Per the germline V gene, CDR1 is SNHLY and CDR2 is FYNNEI. The CDR3 is made up of 14 amino acids. The CDR3 loop is CASSDTRGAVEQYF. CDR3 nucleotide sequence: TGTGCCAGCAGTGATACCAGGGGGGCCGTCGAGCAGTACTTC.

A few counts support this clonotype. The rearrangement uses TRBV6-2 or TRBV6-3 and TRBJ2-7, with 7 bases that match TRBD1. The V segment lost 6 bases and the J segment 3 bases; nucleotides outside the gene matches: 11. CDR1 and CDR2 from the germline V gene are MNHEY and SVGEGT. The CDR3 totals 15 residues. The CDR3 DNA follows: TGTGCCAGCAGACTAAGACAGGGAGACTTCTACGAGCAGTACTTC. It codes for CASRLRQGDFYEQYF.

Written as DNA, the CDR3 is TGCAGTGCCCAACTAGCGGGGTTCGAGCAGTACTTC. It specifies CSAQLAGFEQYF. This chain joins TRBV20-1 and TRBJ2-7, with 10 bases matching TRBD2. Per the germline V gene, CDR1 is DFQATT and CDR2 is SNEGSKA (reference sequence). After removal of 6 bases from V and 6 bases from J, the junction contained 5 bases not matched to a gene. This CDR3 is built from 12 residues.

At least ten counts were recorded for this clonotype. The rearrangement links TRBV10-3 to TRBJ2-1; D may be TRBD1 or TRBD2 (5 bases each). The CDR3 has 12 amino acids. The V end lost 10 bases, the J end lost 0 bases, and 7 bases lay between the germline ends. Germline V gene lookup returns CDR1 ENHRY and CDR2 SYGVKD. The CDR3 DNA reads TGTGCCACTGGGGGCTCCTACAATGAGCAGTTCTTC. Its protein is CATGGSYNEQFF.

This clonotype was observed a few times. The chain links TRBV28 to TRBJ2-7, with TRBD1 as a possible D gene (7 bases). Germline V gene lookup returns CDR1 MDHEN and CDR2 SYDVKM. V lost 7 bases, J lost 6 bases, and 19 bases lay in between. This CDR3 has 14 residues. CDR3 residues: CASIFGGGASEQYF. In DNA form, the CDR3 reads TGTGCCAGCATATTTGGAGGGGGCGCTTCCGAGCAGTACTTC.

Only a few counts were recorded for this clonotype. The rearrangement uses TRBV5-1 and TRBJ2-2; 9 positions match TRBD2. After removal of 4 bases from V and 1 base from J, the junction contained 5 bases not matched to a gene. Germline V gives CDR1 SGHRS, CDR2 YFSETQ. The CDR3 covers 16 residues. For the CDR3, the DNA is TGCGCCAGCAGCACCGGACTAGCGATGAACACCGGGGAGCTGTTTTTT. Residues: CASSTGLAMNTGELFF.

J is TRBJ2-7 and V is TRBV6-1; TRBD2 matches at 10 bases. V lost 6 bases to trimming and J lost 3 bases; unmatched junction nucleotides: 8. CDR3 length equals 15 residues. CDR1 and CDR2 (germline): MNHNS, SASEGT. The CDR3 DNA sequence: TGTGCCAGCAGCTCGCCCCGGACTAGCGGCTACGAGCAGTACTTC. Translating it yields CASSSPRTSGYEQYF.

This clonotype has a handful of counts. Relative to the germline gene, one junction end is altered; a read error may explain this. The V call is TRBV2, the J call TRBJ2-1; 7 positions match TRBD1. Germline CDR1 reads SNHLY; CDR2 reads FYNNEI. The CDR3 loop spans 14 amino acids. DNA for the CDR3: TGTGCCACCAGTAGGGACAGCTCCTACAATGAGCAGTTCTTC. It is translated as CATSRDSSYNEQFF.

This clonotype was counted only a few times. V is TRBV3-1 and J is TRBJ1-1, with no clear D. The germline CDR1 and CDR2 sequences are LGHDT and YNNKEL (reference sequence). V shed 3 bases and J shed 4 bases, with 6 bases lying between them. The CDR3 spans 12 residues. CDR3 sequence reads: CASSHGVTEAFF. The CDR3 DNA follows: TGTGCCAGCAGCCATGGGGTCACTGAAGCTTTCTTT.

This clonotype came up a few times. This chain connects TRBV11-2 to TRBJ2-1, with D unresolved. CDR1 is SGHAT, CDR2 FQNNGV, per germline. This CDR3 region has 12 residues. The V end was cut by 6 bases, the J end by 7 bases, with 10 bases between. The CDR3 DNA reads TGTGCCAGCAGGGTCTCGGCGAATGAGCAGTTCTTC. Its protein product is CASRVSANEQFF.

The chain uses TRBV7-2 and TRBJ2-7, with 9 bases lining up with TRBD1. After removal of 1 base from V and 6 bases from J, the junction contained 7 bases not matched to a gene. The V gene's germline CDR1 is SGHTA and CDR2 FQGNSA. CDR3 length: 15 residues. This CDR3 is CASSLGGTGSSEQYF. The CDR3 nucleotides read TGTGCCAGCAGCTTAGGCGGGACAGGGTCATCCGAGCAGTACTTC.

This chain links TRBV10-1 with TRBJ2-3; TRBD2 is a possible D gene (5 bases). Germline CDR1 WNHNN, CDR2 SYGVQD (reference sequence). V lost 2 bases and J 0 bases, leaving 18 bases between the germline ends. The CDR3 covers 18 residues. This CDR3 reads CASSEGLWGVLSTDTQYF. The CDR3 DNA sequence: TGCGCCAGCAGTGAGGGGCTTTGGGGAGTCCTTAGCACAGATACGCAGTATTTT.

This clonotype was picked up a small number of times. The chain combines TRBV6-2 or TRBV6-3 with TRBJ2-1; D unresolved. Trimming took off 0 bases at V and 6 bases at J, with 9 bases between the two ends. The CDR3 is 14 amino acids. CDR1 and CDR2 from the germline V gene are MNHEY and SVGEGT. The DNA of the CDR3 is TGTGCCAGCAGTTACTCGAGTCGCGTCAATGAGCAGTTCTTC. Protein product: CASSYSSRVNEQFF.

This clonotype was counted only a few times. V gene TRBV20-1 combines with J gene TRBJ1-1; 10 bases are a match to TRBD1. The J segment lost 4 bases and the V segment lost 5 bases, leaving 4 bases of the junction unmatched. Looked up from germline, CDR1 is DFQATT and CDR2 is SNEGSKA (reference sequence). The CDR3 has 13 amino acids. The chain's CDR3 is CSAPTGGSTEAFF. The CDR3 DNA reads as TGCAGTGCTCCGACAGGGGGCAGCACTGAAGCTTTCTTT.

There are a few counts of this clonotype. The chain employs TRBV5-1 and TRBJ2-3; 13 nucleotides agree with TRBD2. The CDR3 loop spans 18 amino acids. With 1 base clipped from V and 2 bases from J, the junction kept 7 bases outside the gene matches. The germline V gene encodes CDR1 SGHRS and CDR2 YFSETQ. The CDR3, as DNA: TGCGCCAGCAGCTTGAAGGTTGGACTAGCGGGGGCCACAGATACGCAGTATTTT. Translated: CASSLKVGLAGATDTQYF.

There are a few counts of this clonotype. V and J are TRBV10-3 and TRBJ1-5; 9 bases agree with TRBD1. The CDR3 consists of 13 residues. CDR1 is ENHRY, CDR2 SYGVKD, per germline. V gave up 7 bases and J gave up 10 bases; unmatched junction bases: 8. The CDR3 region has the DNA TGTGCCATCAAGTCCGGGACAGGGAAACCCCAGCATTTT. The encoded protein is CAIKSGTGKPQHF.

V is TRBV28 and J is TRBJ1-2; D remains unclear. The V and J ends lost 7 bases and 13 bases respectively, with 22 bases between them. This CDR3 comprises 13 residues. Germline lookup yields CDR1 MDHEN and CDR2 SYDVKM. The CDR3 bases are TGTGCCAGCACCAGTGGGGTCTCTACTTTGGGCACCTTC. Protein: CASTSGVSTLGTF.

This chain connects TRBV19 to TRBJ2-1, with D unresolved. Trimming stripped 5 bases from V and 7 bases from J, with 9 bases between. Germline V gene data show CDR1 as LNHDA and CDR2 as SQIVND (reference sequence). This CDR3 is built from 12 residues. The CDR3 DNA reads as TGTGCCAGTAGTTATCAATTGAATGAGCAGTTCTTC. Its protein product is CASSYQLNEQFF.

This rearrangement joins TRBV11-2 to TRBJ2-5; perhaps D is TRBD1 or TRBD2 (5 bases each). V was clipped by 1 base and J by 2 bases, with 17 bases between them. The CDR3 is made up of 17 amino acids. Germline values: CDR1 SGHAT, CDR2 FQNNGV. CDR3 nucleotides: TGTGCCAGCAGCTTAGGTGGGGCAGGGACCTTACAAGAGACCCAGTACTTC. Its translation: CASSLGGAGTLQETQYF.

This clonotype was detected many times. This chain connects TRBV24-1 to TRBJ2-1; TRBD2 might be the D (5 bases). The V gene's germline CDR1 is KGHDR and CDR2 SFDVKD. This CDR3 contains 14 residues. V was cut by 3 bases and J by 10 bases, with 15 bases left in between. The chain's CDR3 is CATSDTPLGPEQFF. The CDR3 nucleotides are TGTGCCACCAGTGATACCCCACTAGGACCCGAGCAGTTCTTC.

This sequence joins TRBV25-1 and TRBJ2-5, with D perhaps assigned TRBD1 or TRBD2 (5 bases each). V lost 8 bases and J 5 bases, leaving 15 bases between the germline ends. The CDR3 extends over 13 amino acids. Germline loops: CDR1 MGHDK, CDR2 SYGVNS. CDR3 in DNA: TGTGCCAGCGGGACCGAAATCATGGAGACCCAGTACTTC. Residues: CASGTEIMETQYF. Variable domain in full (rest from reference TRBV25-1 and TRBJ2-5): EADIYQTPRYLVIGTGKKITLECSQTMGHDKMYWYQQDPGMELHLIHYSYGVNSTEKGDLSSESTVSRIRTEHFPLTLESARPSHTSQYLCASGTEIMETQYFGPGTRLLVL.

A few counts support this clonotype. The chain couples TRBV7-3 to TRBJ1-4; D not resolved. The CDR3 consists of 13 residues. The V and J ends lost 1 base and 8 bases respectively, with 8 bases between them. Germline values: CDR1 SGHTA, CDR2 FQGTGA. The CDR3 loop reads CASSLSREEKLFF. CDR3 bases: TGTGCCAGCAGCTTAAGCCGGGAGGAAAAACTGTTTTTT.

This clonotype appeared a few times. J is TRBJ2-2 and V is TRBV7-3; D not resolved. Germline lookup yields CDR1 SGHTA and CDR2 FQGTGA. CDR3 size: 14 residues. Deletions cut 6 bases from V and 4 bases from J, with 12 bases between. The chain's CDR3 is CASRRAGTTGELFF. CDR3 DNA: TGTGCCAGCAGACGAGCAGGAACCACCGGGGAGCTGTTTTTT.

A note on this clonotype: The junction departs from the called germline gene at one end, perhaps through a read error. The CDR3 spells CATSVGTGSTNEKLFF. For the CDR3, the DNA is TGTGCCACCAGTGTAGGGACAGGTTCAACTAATGAAAAACTGTTTTTT. The chain has TRBV28 and TRBJ1-4; 8 bases fit TRBD1. Germline V CDR1 and CDR2: MDHEN, SYDVKM. This CDR3 has 16 residues.